Each of the 9 T cell receptor beta chains below was sequenced from the same sample in a study of OX40 agonist ivuxolimab in advanced cancers. The protocol was immunoSEQ multiplex PCR, while the TCRdb copy is restricted to in-frame clones and leaves out a portion. The sample consists of over 80,000 clones, roughly 80% of them appearing once. Sequenced material: CD4+ or CD8+ T cells sorted from blood, taken in a trial of the OX40 agonist ivuxolimab. All receptors derive from an adult with an advanced solid tumor such as melanoma, head and neck, liver or kidney cancer.

The genes are TRBV11-3 and TRBJ2-3; 9 bases fit TRBD2. CDR1 is SGHNT, CDR2 YENEEA, per germline. The CDR3 contains 14 residues. The V and J ends lost 5 bases and 5 bases, in that order; junction bases with no gene match: 5. CDR3 sequence reads: CASSISGRGDTQYF. The CDR3 DNA reads TGTGCCAGCAGCATTAGCGGGAGAGGAGATACGCAGTATTTT.

This clone has a single count. The gene calls are TRBV9 and TRBJ1-2; D unresolved. Trimming removed 4 bases at V and 3 bases at J, with 16 bases between. Per germline, CDR1 SGDLS and CDR2 YYNGEE. This CDR3 region has 15 residues. CDR3 nucleotide sequence: TGTGCCAGCAGCCCGAGAAGGCAAACCCACTATGGCTACACCTTC. It encodes CASSPRRQTHYGYTF.

The chain recombines TRBV29-1 with TRBJ2-2; D is undetermined. Germline values: CDR1 SQVTM, CDR2 ANQGSEA. With 1 base removed from V and 5 bases from J, the gap between germline ends came to 8 bases. This CDR3 region has 13 residues. CDR3 loop: CSVEGAETGELFF. The CDR3 region has the DNA TGCAGCGTTGAAGGGGCTGAAACCGGGGAGCTGTTTTTT.

This clone has ten or more counts. This sequence joins TRBV7-6 and TRBJ2-7; TRBD2 aligns across 7 bases. Germline V lookup: CDR1 SGHVS, CDR2 FNYEAQ. CDR3 length: 13 residues. V trimming: 1 base; J trimming: 3 bases; junction bases outside the gene matches: 0. The CDR3 protein is CASSLGDYYEQYF. In DNA form, the CDR3 reads TGTGCCAGCAGCTTAGGGGACTACTACGAGCAGTACTTC.

V usage is TRBV29-1 and J usage is TRBJ2-1; unclear D gene. The CDR3 is made up of 12 amino acids. Germline assignment: CDR1 SQVTM and CDR2 ANQGSEA. The V and J ends lost 2 bases and 9 bases respectively, with 11 bases between them. This CDR3 reads CSVETARSEQFF. The CDR3 bases are TGCAGCGTTGAAACGGCTAGGAGTGAGCAGTTCTTC.

This clone was counted a few times. This sequence joins TRBV6-1 and TRBJ2-2; TRBD1 aligns across 10 bases. The CDR3 has 15 residues. Germline trimming cut 3 bases from V and 3 bases from J; bases unmatched to any gene: 1. Germline V lookup: CDR1 MNHNS, CDR2 SASEGT. The CDR3 DNA sequence: TGTGCCAGCAGTGAGGGACAGGGGTACACCGGGGAGCTGTTTTTT. Translating it yields CASSEGQGYTGELFF.

The chain joins TRBV15 to TRBJ2-3; D is perhaps TRBD2 (5 bases). Germline V gene lookup returns CDR1 LNHNV and CDR2 YYDKDF (reference sequence). The V gene lost 1 base and the J gene lost 0 bases, with 8 bases spanning the gap. This CDR3 spans 15 amino acids. In DNA, the CDR3 is TGTGCCACCAGCAGAGTTCGCGGGAGCACAGATACGCAGTATTTT. This translates into CATSRVRGSTDTQYF.

The rearrangement links TRBV14 to TRBJ1-6, with 7 bases identical to TRBD1. The J segment lost 7 bases and the V segment lost 1 base, leaving 4 bases of the junction unmatched. From germline, CDR1 is SGHDN and CDR2 FVKESK. The CDR3 consists of 15 residues. This chain's CDR3 is CASSQVTTGNSPLHF. The CDR3 DNA reads TGTGCCAGCAGCCAAGTAACGACAGGGAATTCACCCCTCCACTTT.

The CDR3 is CASRSDRAESDTQYF. CDR3 bases: TGTGCCAGCAGAAGTGACAGGGCCGAATCAGATACGCAGTATTTT. The V gene is TRBV5-4, the J gene TRBJ2-3; 7 positions agree with TRBD1. The J segment lost 4 bases and the V segment lost 5 bases, leaving 10 bases of the junction unmatched. From germline, CDR1 is SGHNT and CDR2 YYREEE (reference sequence). This CDR3 is 15 amino acids long.